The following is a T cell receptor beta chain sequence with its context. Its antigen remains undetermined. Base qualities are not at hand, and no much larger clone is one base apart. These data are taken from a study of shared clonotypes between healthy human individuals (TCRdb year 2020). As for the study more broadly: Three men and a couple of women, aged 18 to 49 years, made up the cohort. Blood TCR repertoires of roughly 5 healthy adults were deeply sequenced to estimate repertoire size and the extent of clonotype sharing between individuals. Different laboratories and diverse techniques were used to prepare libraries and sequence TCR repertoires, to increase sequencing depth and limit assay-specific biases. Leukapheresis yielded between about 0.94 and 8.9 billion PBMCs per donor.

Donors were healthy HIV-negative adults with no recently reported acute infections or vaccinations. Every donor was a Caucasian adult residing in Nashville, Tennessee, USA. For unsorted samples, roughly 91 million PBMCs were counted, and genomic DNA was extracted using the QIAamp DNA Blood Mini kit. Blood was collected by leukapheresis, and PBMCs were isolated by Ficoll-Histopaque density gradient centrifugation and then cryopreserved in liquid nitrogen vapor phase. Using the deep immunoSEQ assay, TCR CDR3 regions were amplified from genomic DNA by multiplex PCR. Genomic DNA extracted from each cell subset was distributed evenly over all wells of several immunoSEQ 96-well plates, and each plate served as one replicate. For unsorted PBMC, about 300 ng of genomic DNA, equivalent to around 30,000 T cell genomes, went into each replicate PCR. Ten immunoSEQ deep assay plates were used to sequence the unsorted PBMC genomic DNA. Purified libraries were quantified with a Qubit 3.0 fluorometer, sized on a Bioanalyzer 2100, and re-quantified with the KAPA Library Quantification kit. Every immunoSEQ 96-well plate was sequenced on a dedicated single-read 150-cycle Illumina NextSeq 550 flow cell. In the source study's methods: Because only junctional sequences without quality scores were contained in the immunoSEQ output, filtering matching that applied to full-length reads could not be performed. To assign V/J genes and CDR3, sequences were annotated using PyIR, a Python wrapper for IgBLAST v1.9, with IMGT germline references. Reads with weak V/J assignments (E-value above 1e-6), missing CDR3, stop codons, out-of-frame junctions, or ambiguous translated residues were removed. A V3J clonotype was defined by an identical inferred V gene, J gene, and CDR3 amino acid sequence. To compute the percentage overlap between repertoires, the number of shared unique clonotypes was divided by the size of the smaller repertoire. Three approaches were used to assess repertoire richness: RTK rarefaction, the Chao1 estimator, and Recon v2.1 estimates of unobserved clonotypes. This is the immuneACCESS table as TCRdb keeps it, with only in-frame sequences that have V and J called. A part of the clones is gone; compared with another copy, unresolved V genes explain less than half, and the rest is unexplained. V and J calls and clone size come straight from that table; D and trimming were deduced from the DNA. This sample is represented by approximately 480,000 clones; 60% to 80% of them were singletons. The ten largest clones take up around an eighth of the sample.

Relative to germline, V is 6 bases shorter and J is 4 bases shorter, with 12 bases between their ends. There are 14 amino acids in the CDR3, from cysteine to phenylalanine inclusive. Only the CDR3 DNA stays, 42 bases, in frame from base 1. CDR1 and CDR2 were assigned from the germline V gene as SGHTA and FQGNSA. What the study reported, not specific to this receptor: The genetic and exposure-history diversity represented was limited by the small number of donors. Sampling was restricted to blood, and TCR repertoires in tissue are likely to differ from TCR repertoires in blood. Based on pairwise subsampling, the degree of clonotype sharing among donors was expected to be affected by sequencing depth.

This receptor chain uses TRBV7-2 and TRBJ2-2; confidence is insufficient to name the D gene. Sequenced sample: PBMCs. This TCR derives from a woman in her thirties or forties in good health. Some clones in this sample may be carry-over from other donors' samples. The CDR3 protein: CASSWAQATGELFF. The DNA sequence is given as TGTGCCAGCAGTTGGGCCCAAGCCACCGGGGAGCTGTTTTTT.